This TCR beta chain is drawn from a study of cytomegalovirus exposure and HLA in healthy donors. Looking at the study overall: Previous work identified some 120 million unique TCR beta sequences from around 180 million T cells.

Nominally healthy donors were sampled, though unrecorded immune exposures were likely. PCR used 60 Vbeta primers and 13 Jbeta primers. TCRdb's copy holds only in-frame clones and misses some; the assay was immunoSEQ multiplex PCR. The sample contains roughly 140,000 clones, approximately 9% of which appear only once. This clone was seen only a few times. What it recognizes is unknown. Study outcomes and limitations: The study dropped some indistinguishable V segments, TRBV6-2 and TRBV6-3 among them. Segments of the TCR beta V type were, in most cases, productive about 90% or about 30% of the time in an earlier analysis.

The CDR3 has 16 residues. Germline CDR1 SGDLS, CDR2 YYNGEE. The V segment lost 2 bases and the J segment 4 bases; nucleotides outside the gene matches: 5. The TCR sequence derives from a male donor in good health and CMV-seronegative. This chain connects TRBV9 to TRBJ2-2; the match to TRBD2 covers 10 bases. The sample consisted of PBMCs. DNA for the CDR3: TGTGCCAGCAGCGTCCGACTAGCGGGTGGCACCGGGGAGCTGTTTTTT. It specifies CASSVRLAGGTGELFF.